Below, 8 T cell receptor beta chains from the same sample are listed, as sequenced in a study of response to subunit inactivated influenza vaccine. Using its own MiXCR run on the RT-PCR reads, TCRdb lists one record per CDR3 protein. Of under 850,000 distinct CDR3 sequences listed, 18% are singletons. This specimen consisted of PBMCs from blood, obtained around 5 days after vaccination. These receptors were collected from a man aged 50 to 59 who received an inactivated influenza vaccine.

The chain links TRBV29-1 to TRBJ2-1; TRBD2 aligns across 9 bases. V gave up 3 bases and J gave up 8 bases; unmatched junction bases: 2. The CDR3 length is 12 residues. CDR1 SQVTM and CDR2 ANQGSEA come from the germline V gene. CDR3 DNA: TGCAGCGTTGATGGGACTAGCTATGAGCAGTTCTTC. This sequence encodes CSVDGTSYEQFF.

This clonotype was picked up a small number of times. This chain joins TRBV20-1 and TRBJ2-5, with D uncertain. The CDR3 has 13 amino acids. Trimming removed 0 bases from V and 4 bases from J, with 9 bases in between. Germline CDR1 reads DFQATT; CDR2 reads SNEGSKA (reference sequence). The CDR3 DNA follows: TGCAGTGCTAGAGATCATATGGGAGAGACCCAGTACTTC. It is translated as CSARDHMGETQYF.

The chain has TRBV6-2 or TRBV6-3 and TRBJ2-1, with 7 bases matching TRBD1. Germline V gives CDR1 MNHEY, CDR2 SVGEGT. V shed 8 bases, J shed 3 bases, and the junction held 10 bases outside the gene matches. The CDR3 loop spans 15 amino acids. CDR3: CASRVDRDDYNEQFF. CDR3 DNA sequence: TGTGCCAGCCGAGTAGACAGGGACGACTACAATGAGCAGTTCTTC.

This sequence joins TRBV20-1 and TRBJ2-7; D remains ambiguous. The CDR3 contains 15 residues. The germline CDR1 and CDR2 sequences are DFQATT and SNEGSKA (reference sequence). Between the trimmed V and J ends, which lost 5 bases and 4 bases, there was a span of 21 bases. The CDR3 loop reads CSAGSTALPTYEQYF. DNA of the CDR3: TGCAGTGCTGGTTCAACGGCACTACCTACATACGAGCAGTACTTC.

V is TRBV6-2 or TRBV6-3 and J is TRBJ2-7; 8 bases match TRBD2. Germline V CDR1 and CDR2: MNHEY, SVGEGT. V lost 0 bases and J lost 3; bases outside the gene matches: 4. CDR3 size: 15 residues. The CDR3 DNA reads as TGTGCCAGCAGTTACTCAGCGGGAGTATACTACGAGCAGTACTTC. Protein product: CASSYSAGVYYEQYF.

This clonotype was seen repeatedly, ten times or more. The chain couples TRBV7-2 to TRBJ2-1; TRBD2 aligns across 8 bases. From germline, CDR1 is SGHTA and CDR2 FQGNSA. CDR3 size: 15 residues. Unmatched junction bases numbered 8, after V lost 6 bases and J lost 4 bases. The CDR3 nucleotides read TGTGCCAGCAGTCGTACTAGCGGCAATTACAATGAGCAGTTCTTC. Residues: CASSRTSGNYNEQFF.

This clonotype was counted only a few times. The CDR3 protein is CASSYSVEGWGTEAFF. For the CDR3, the DNA is TGTGCCAGCAGTTACTCAGTTGAGGGCTGGGGCACTGAAGCTTTCTTT. The chain links TRBV6-5 to TRBJ1-1; D ambiguous. The CDR3 has 16 amino acids. Germline V gene lookup returns CDR1 MNHEY and CDR2 SVGAGI. Trimming shortened V by 0 bases and J by 4 bases, and 15 bases separated the two germline ends.

The chain employs TRBV29-1 and TRBJ2-1, with 8 bases fitting TRBD2. Germline loops: CDR1 SQVTM, CDR2 ANQGSEA. The V and J ends lost 4 bases and 9 bases, in that order; junction bases with no gene match: 5. CDR3 length: 12 amino acids. Written as DNA, the CDR3 is TGCAGCGTTGCCGGGGGGGCCGTTGAGCAGTTCTTC. Its translation: CSVAGGAVEQFF.